Listed here are 22 T cell receptor beta chains from one sample, sequenced in a study of T cells in Graves' hyperthyroidism and ophthalmopathy. Authors of the study amplified TCR beta CDR3 regions from RNA transcripts. In the first-round RT-PCR of the TCR CDR3, the HTBI primer set was used. Each CDR3 protein gets one entry after TCRdb re-called the multiplex PCR reads with MiXCR. This sample carries under 350,000 distinct CDR3 sequences, over 15% of them seen once, and the ten largest clones take around 58%. Sequenced input: blood. The receptors stem from a woman aged 55-75 years with Graves' ophthalmopathy.

This clonotype was found many times. The V gene is TRBV5-6, the J gene TRBJ1-1, with D unclear. Germline CDR1 SGHDT, CDR2 YYEEEE. The CDR3 has 15 amino acids. Trimming stripped 0 bases from V and 0 bases from J, with 9 bases between. This CDR3 is CASSLVGALNTEAFF. DNA of the CDR3: TGTGCCAGCAGCTTGGTCGGAGCACTGAACACTGAAGCTTTCTTT.

The table lists this clonotype with many counts. The gene calls are TRBV6-2 or TRBV6-3 and TRBJ2-7; possibly TRBD1 or TRBD2 for D (5 bases each). V lost 7 bases to trimming and J lost 0 bases, with 16 bases between them. Germline CDR1 is MNHEY and CDR2 is SVGEGT. This CDR3 has 15 residues. CDR3 in amino acids: CASTPGDASSYEQYF. The CDR3 DNA reads TGTGCCAGCACCCCTGGGGACGCGAGCTCCTACGAGCAGTACTTC.

This rearrangement joins TRBV7-9 to TRBJ2-7; D is perhaps TRBD2 (6 bases). V was shortened by 1 base and J by 3 bases, with 10 bases between the two germline ends. The germline V gene has CDR1 SEHNR and CDR2 FQNEAQ (reference sequence). This CDR3 region has 14 residues. The CDR3 sequence: CASSLEGGVYEQYF. CDR3 bases: TGTGCCAGCAGCTTAGAAGGCGGGGTCTACGAGCAGTACTTC.

This clonotype was found many times. V and J are TRBV5-6 and TRBJ2-5; 11 positions agree with TRBD2. The CDR3 is made up of 18 amino acids. The V and J ends lost 1 base and 4 bases, in that order; junction bases with no gene match: 12. In germline, CDR1 is SGHDT, CDR2 YYEEEE. Here the CDR3 reads CASSLRLGSSGRSETQYF. For the CDR3, the DNA is TGTGCCAGCAGCTTGAGGCTAGGGTCTAGCGGGAGGTCAGAGACCCAGTACTTC.

The rearrangement links TRBV7-2 to TRBJ1-1; D not certain. Trimming cost V 1 base and J 3 bases, with 15 bases left between them. This CDR3 comprises 16 residues. The germline CDR1 and CDR2 sequences are SGHTA and FQGNSA. The DNA of the CDR3 is TGTGCCAGCAGCTTAGTGGGGTCAGTCATCGACACTGAAGCTTTCTTT. Its translation is CASSLVGSVIDTEAFF.

This clonotype was seen at least ten times. The J gene is TRBJ1-1, the V gene TRBV24-1; no reliable D call. The CDR3 runs to 12 residues. Germline V lookup: CDR1 KGHDR, CDR2 SFDVKD. V gave up 0 bases and J gave up 9 bases, with 7 bases separating them. The CDR3 coding sequence is TGTGCCACCAGTGATTTGACCAGGAAAGCTTTCTTT. Residues: CATSDLTRKAFF.

Here the CDR3 DNA reads TGTGCCAGCAGCGGCTTTAGCGGGGGGGCCGGTCATGAGCAGTTCTTC. It codes for CASSGFSGGAGHEQFF. The V call is TRBV9, the J call TRBJ2-1, with 11 bases lining up with TRBD2. The V gene end was trimmed by 3 bases and the J gene end by 8 bases; junction bases not matched to a gene: 10. The CDR3 contains 16 residues. Per the germline V gene, CDR1 is SGDLS and CDR2 is YYNGEE. The variable domain in full, with the rest retrieved from reference TRBV9 and TRBJ2-1, is DSGVTQTPKHLITATGQRVTLRCSPRSGDLSVYWYQQSLDQGLQFLIQYYNGEERAKGNILERFSAQQFPDLHSELNLSSLELGDSALYFCASSGFSGGAGHEQFFGPGTRLTVL.

The rearrangement links TRBV10-2 to TRBJ1-2, with D perhaps matching TRBD1 (6 bases). Germline V CDR1 and CDR2: WSHSY, SAAADI. This CDR3 has 15 amino acids. Trimming took off 6 bases at V and 0 bases at J, with 14 bases between the two ends. The CDR3 reads CASRAGGPSNYGYTF. DNA of the CDR3: TGCGCCAGCAGGGCGGGGGGCCCCTCTAACTATGGCTACACCTTC.

At least ten counts were recorded for this clonotype. The rearrangement joins TRBV7-6 to TRBJ2-3; D tentatively fits TRBD1 or TRBD2 (5 bases each). The germline V gene encodes CDR1 SGHVS and CDR2 FNYEAQ. The CDR3 consists of 14 residues. Trimming shortened V by 4 bases and J by 1 base, and 9 bases separated the two germline ends. CDR3 in amino acids: CASSSRGGTDTQYF. The CDR3 bases are TGTGCCAGCAGCTCCCGAGGGGGCACAGATACGCAGTATTTT.

In its sample, this clonotype was seen many times. The rearrangement uses TRBV20-1 and TRBJ2-5; weak D call: TRBD2 (6 bases). Germline CDR1 is DFQATT and CDR2 is SNEGSKA (reference sequence). CDR3 length equals 13 residues. The V end was cut by 3 bases, the J end by 3 bases, with 11 bases between. The CDR3 DNA reads TGCAGTGCTAGTAACCCGGGAGAAGAGACCCAGTACTTC. Protein product: CSASNPGEETQYF.

This clonotype was observed at least ten times. This chain connects TRBV5-1 to TRBJ1-1; D not certain. Germline V lookup: CDR1 SGHRS, CDR2 YFSETQ. The V end lost 4 bases, the J end lost 1 base, and 8 bases lay between the germline ends. There are 13 residues in the CDR3. The CDR3 bases are TGCGCCAGCAGCCGGATGGAGAACACTGAAGCTTTCTTT. Amino acid sequence: CASSRMENTEAFF. Based on the CDR3 plus reference TRBV5-1 and TRBJ1-1, the full variable domain is KAGVTQTPRYLIKTRGQQVTLSCSPISGHRSVSWYQQTPGQGLQFLFEYFSETQRNKGNFPGRFSGRQFSNSRSEMNVSTLELGDSALYLCASSRMENTEAFFGQGTRLTVV.

This chain joins TRBV29-1 and TRBJ2-7; 9 bases are a match to TRBD1. This CDR3 contains 13 residues. Germline trimming cut 4 bases from V and 4 bases from J; bases unmatched to any gene: 5. Germline V gene sequence: CDR1 SQVTM, CDR2 ANQGSEA. The DNA of the CDR3 is TGCAGCGTTGTCGTGACAGGGGGTTACGAGCAGTACTTC. Translating gives CSVVVTGGYEQYF.

In its sample, this clonotype was seen many times. The genes are TRBV7-2 and TRBJ2-3; D gene unclear. Germline V CDR1 and CDR2: SGHTA, FQGNSA. Trimming stripped 3 bases from V and 4 bases from J, with 8 bases between. This CDR3 spans 13 amino acids. The CDR3 loop is CASSFTFSDTQYF. DNA for the CDR3: TGTGCCAGCAGCTTTACGTTCTCAGATACGCAGTATTTT.

CDR3 sequence reads: CASSWTGGRSETQYF. CDR3 nucleotides: TGTGCCAGCAGCTGGACAGGGGGGCGGTCAGAGACCCAGTACTTC. The chain recombines TRBV5-4 with TRBJ2-5, with TRBD1 identical over 10 bases. After removal of 3 bases from V and 4 bases from J, the junction contained 6 bases not matched to a gene. CDR3 length: 15 residues. In germline, CDR1 is SGHNT, CDR2 YYREEE (reference sequence).

V gene TRBV20-1 combines with J gene TRBJ2-5; the D gene is possibly TRBD2 (6 bases). Deletions cut 6 bases from V and 1 base from J, with 12 bases between. The CDR3 extends over 13 amino acids. Germline V gene data show CDR1 as DFQATT and CDR2 as SNEGSKA (reference sequence). DNA for the CDR3: TGCAGTGCGATCGGGACTTCCCAAGAGACCCAGTACTTC. Protein product: CSAIGTSQETQYF.

As for this clonotype: A much more abundant neighbour one base away suggests this may be a read error. The chain links TRBV7-2 to TRBJ2-1, with 9 bases fitting TRBD2. CDR1 is SGHTA and CDR2 is FQGNSA in the germline V gene. The trim removed 3 bases at V and 8 bases at J, leaving 8 bases unmatched. The CDR3 spans 15 residues. Here the CDR3 DNA reads TGTGCCAGCAGCTTCGGCGGGGGGGTTTACGATGAGCAGTTCTTC. Its translation is CASSFGGGVYDEQFF.

This clonotype was recorded many times. This rearrangement joins TRBV20-1 to TRBJ2-7, with TRBD1 identical over 8 bases. Germline CDR1 and CDR2: DFQATT and SNEGSKA (reference sequence). V shed 1 base and J 0 bases; nucleotides not matched to a gene: 2. CDR3 length equals 14 residues. This chain's CDR3 is CSARAGGASYEQYF. For the CDR3, the DNA is TGCAGTGCTAGAGCAGGGGGCGCCTCCTACGAGCAGTACTTC.

This clonotype has ten or more counts. The rearrangement links TRBV5-6 to TRBJ1-1; D is ambiguous. V lost 4 bases, J lost 3 bases, and 13 bases lay in between. CDR1 and CDR2 from the germline V gene are SGHDT and YYEEEE. The CDR3 spans 14 residues. The chain's CDR3 is CASSRRVLHTEAFF. The CDR3 DNA reads TGTGCCAGCAGCAGAAGGGTCCTTCACACTGAAGCTTTCTTT.

In this sample, this clonotype turned up many times. The chain is built from TRBV7-8 and TRBJ1-5, with 8 nucleotides matching TRBD1. V was pared by 5 bases and J by 6 bases, with 6 bases of the junction left unmatched. The germline CDR1 and CDR2 sequences are SGHVS and FQNEAQ. This CDR3 has 14 amino acids. CDR3 residues: CASSLNRGSQPQHF. Here the CDR3 DNA reads TGTGCCAGCAGCCTAAACAGGGGGAGTCAGCCCCAGCATTTT.

This chain uses TRBV11-2 with TRBJ2-2; tentative D call: TRBD2 (6 bases). Germline V lookup: CDR1 SGHAT, CDR2 FQNNGV. V dropped 4 bases and J dropped 4 bases, with 13 bases sitting between them. This CDR3 spans 15 amino acids. The CDR3, as DNA: TGTGCCAGCAGCTCCCCCGTGGGAGGCACCGGGGAGCTGTTTTTT. Its protein is CASSSPVGGTGELFF. Looking up the rest from reference TRBV11-2 and TRBJ2-2 gives the full variable domain: EAGVAQSPRYKIIEKRQSVAFWCNPISGHATLYWYQQILGQGPKLLIQFQNNGVVDDSQLPKDRFSAERLKGVDSTLKIQPAKLEDSAVYLCASSSPVGGTGELFFGEGSRLTVL.

This clonotype was found many times. This chain's CDR3 is CASSFSLAKTDTQYF. CDR3 DNA: TGTGCCAGCAGCTTTTCACTAGCGAAAACAGATACGCAGTATTTT. J is TRBJ2-3 and V is TRBV5-5; 7 positions agree with TRBD2. Trimming took 2 bases from V and 3 from J; bases not matched to a gene: 6. The CDR3 is 15 residues long. Germline lookup yields CDR1 SGHKS and CDR2 YYEKEE (reference sequence).

This clonotype has just a few counts. The chain has TRBV28 and TRBJ2-7; D is perhaps TRBD2 (6 bases). The germline V and J ends were trimmed by 6 bases and 0 bases, with 15 bases remaining between them. The CDR3 runs 15 residues. CDR1 and CDR2 from the germline V gene are MDHEN and SYDVKM. CDR3 coding DNA: TGTGCCAGCAGGGGGGGACTGATCAGCTCCTACGAGCAGTACTTC. The encoded protein is CASRGGLISSYEQYF.